This is a list of T cell receptor beta chains from one sample in a study of T cell changes during pregnancy in multiple sclerosis. Repertoires were generated with immunoSEQ multiplex PCR, while TCRdb's copy carries only in-frame clones and drops some. The sample carries 60,000 to 90,000 clones, 70% to 90% recorded once. The sample in question was peripheral blood, obtained before pregnancy. The receptors stem from a female donor with multiple sclerosis, enrolled in a pregnancy study. The conserved cysteine and the conserved F or W are not part of the CDR3 here. D genes are given only for firm matches.

>TRBJ1-2|TRBV7-2|TRBD1
ASSLSGQGHVYT
>TRBJ1-5|TRBV7-8|-
ASSLIREGNQPQH
>TRBJ1-4|TRBV27|TRBD1
ASSQGTESVEKLF
>TRBJ1-2|TRBV4-1|TRBD1
ASSQQTGAIYGYT
>TRBJ1-1|TRBV23-1|-
ASSLQGRTEAF
>TRBJ1-2|TRBV5-4|TRBD1
ASSLNRGLYGYT
>TRBJ1-2|TRBV29-1|TRBD1
SVRLAGGAGYGYT
>TRBJ1-2|TRBV6-6|TRBD1
ASKQGEGYT
>TRBJ2-7|TRBV7-2|-
ASSVFRVYEQY
>TRBJ2-1|TRBV10-1|TRBD2
ASSKGLAGGSYNEQF
>TRBJ1-2|TRBV20-1|-
SARAGFGYT
>TRBJ2-5|TRBV4-3|-
ASSPTGGLQETQY
>TRBJ2-1|TRBV7-3|-
ASSALSQGSYNEQF
>TRBJ1-1|TRBV5-1|-
ASSRGVSNTEAF
>TRBJ1-2|TRBV5-6|TRBD1
ASRPPLDRGLIYGYT
>TRBJ1-2|TRBV2|-
ASIPWEGSRGYT
>TRBJ1-2|TRBV6-4|TRBD1
ASSDSPDREFGYGYT
>TRBJ2-1|TRBV11-2|TRBD1
ASSSRQGARDEQF
>TRBJ2-3|TRBV30|-
AWSNGGDHEDTQY
>TRBJ1-2|TRBV5-1|-
ASSPVAGVGGDYGYT
>TRBJ1-1|TRBV6-1|-
ASSEPGKNTEAF
>TRBJ1-2|TRBV19|TRBD1
ASSSQGGNYGYT
>TRBJ1-1|TRBV6-5|-
ASSTEGLHWTEAF
>TRBJ2-5|TRBV2|-
ASRRRETQY
>TRBJ2-7|TRBV9|TRBD2
ASSVGLAGGEQY
>TRBJ2-3|TRBV6-4|-
ASSGSGSTDTQY
>TRBJ2-3|TRBV12-2|-
ASRLASLRGGAGTDTQY
>TRBJ1-2|TRBV9|-
ASSVEARGAPGYT
>TRBJ1-5|TRBV28|TRBD1
ASSFRGQGNQPQH
>TRBJ2-3|TRBV6-4|TRBD2
ASSPMTSSGTDTQY
>TRBJ1-1|TRBV5-1|-
ASSPNMNTEAF
>TRBJ1-2|TRBV2|-
ASKHEGNYGYT
>TRBJ2-2|TRBV13|TRBD2
ASSLDRAGDTGELF
>TRBJ2-1|TRBV10-2|-
ASIPSEYNEQF
>TRBJ2-1|TRBV11-3|TRBD2
ASSRGSGGASEQF
>TRBJ2-3|TRBV5-6|TRBD1
ASSAGTGWADTQY
>TRBJ2-7|TRBV7-9|TRBD1
ASSHRDRGSEEQY
>TRBJ1-3|TRBV9|TRBD1
ASSADPDRGNTIY
>TRBJ2-7|TRBV27|TRBD1
ASRRTGSYEQY
>TRBJ1-2|TRBV30|-
AWSLIGGYGYT
>TRBJ2-7|TRBV11-2|TRBD1
ASSLGLQWGQPYEQY
>TRBJ1-6|TRBV6-1|-
ASGEQYNSPLH
>TRBJ1-1|TRBV6-1|-
ASSDRGIAEAF
>TRBJ2-7|TRBV5-1|-
ASSLGFGEYEQY
>TRBJ1-2|TRBV2|-
ASSEGDWGYGYT
>TRBJ1-1|TRBV18|TRBD1
ASSRQGWDEAF
>TRBJ2-7|TRBV9|TRBD2
ASSVGLAGGQYEQY
>TRBJ1-2|TRBV19|-
ACRGVYGYT
>TRBJ1-1|TRBV6-6|-
ASSYGRLGGTEAF
>TRBJ2-7|TRBV6-5|TRBD2
ASSYSNPLAGDEQY
>TRBJ2-1|TRBV7-8|TRBD2
ASSPISGGAFNEQF
>TRBJ2-1|TRBV5-1|TRBD1
ASSAGQGGYNEQF
>TRBJ1-1|TRBV6-5|-
ASSYYGASAEAF
>TRBJ1-1|TRBV4-1|-
ASSGRTAGGEAF
>TRBJ2-1|TRBV11-3|TRBD1
ASSWVSGTGDNEQF
>TRBJ1-2|TRBV11-2|-
ASSLDKRRGGGYT
>TRBJ1-4|TRBV25-1|TRBD1
ASSELGTGEEEKLF
>TRBJ1-1|TRBV19|-
ASRGNGGTEAF
>TRBJ2-3|TRBV5-1|TRBD1
ASSFRDRVTDTQY